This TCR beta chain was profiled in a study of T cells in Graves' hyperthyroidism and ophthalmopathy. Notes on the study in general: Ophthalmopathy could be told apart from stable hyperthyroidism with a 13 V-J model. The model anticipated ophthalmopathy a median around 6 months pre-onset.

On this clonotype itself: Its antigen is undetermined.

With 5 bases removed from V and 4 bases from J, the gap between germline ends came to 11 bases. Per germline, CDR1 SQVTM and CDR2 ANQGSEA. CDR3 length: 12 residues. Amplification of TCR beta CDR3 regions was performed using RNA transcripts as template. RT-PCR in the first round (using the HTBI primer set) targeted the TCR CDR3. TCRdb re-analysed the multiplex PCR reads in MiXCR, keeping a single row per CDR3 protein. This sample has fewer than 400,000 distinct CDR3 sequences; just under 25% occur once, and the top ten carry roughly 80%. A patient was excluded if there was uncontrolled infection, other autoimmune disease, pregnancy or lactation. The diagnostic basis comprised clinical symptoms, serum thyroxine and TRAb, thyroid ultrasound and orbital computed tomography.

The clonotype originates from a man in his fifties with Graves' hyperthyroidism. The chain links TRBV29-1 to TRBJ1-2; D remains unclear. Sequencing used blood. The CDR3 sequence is CSVPVFPYGYTF. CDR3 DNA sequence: TGCAGCGTTCCAGTTTTCCCCTATGGCTACACCTTC.